Given below is one T cell receptor (beta chain) in context. The antigen it recognizes is unknown. There are no base qualities to consult, and no much larger clone falls within one base. Inclusion was restricted to participants for whom at least one PBMC sample before ART initiation and at least two post-ART samples were available. Every participant with HIV received treatment in the United States of America. Before DNA extraction, cryopreserved samples of about 0.95-11 million PBMC were thawed and then washed. At the time of the earliest PBMC sample, participants with HIV were aged between roughly 23 and 60 years. PBMC samples from each participant spanned 1-4 timepoints before ART initiation and 2-8 timepoints after ART initiation, with a median of 7 samples. For every participant, serial HIV viral load, CD4+ T-cell count, ART history and demographic data were obtained. Using a Qiagen kit on a QIAcube, genomic DNA was extracted from unsorted PBMC, with samples processed in batches of 12.

The data were taken from a study of long-term antiretroviral therapy in people with HIV (dated by TCRdb to about 2022). About the full investigation: The earliest samples were collected roughly a decade before the 2015 WHO recommendation for immediate ART, at a time when ART was usually postponed until CD4 counts fell. Whether ART initiation and durable HIV suppression were associated with changes in peripheral blood TRB repertoire composition and diversity was tested in a retrospective serial study. No cross-contamination during QIAcube processing was seen in test extractions of a monoclonal T-cell line run alongside a few dozen polyclonal samples. Among the approximately 32 participants with HIV, approximately 10 were female. The cohort contributed over 150 cryopreserved PBMC samples from about 29 adults with confirmed HIV infection, collected serially over a mean of 6 years (range 1-12). What the work shows at the level of the full study, not this receptor alone: CDR3 length ranges in HIV repertoires were narrower than in controls, and network structure suggested an antigen-experienced repertoire with only a slight naive shift after ART. Since PBMC availability was limited, sequencing covered only the TCR beta chain, with no alpha chain pairing. Because pre-ART samples had limited cell numbers, unsorted PBMC were profiled rather than sorted CD4+ and CD8+ T cells. At every time point, the repertoire was dominated by expanded TRB clones first identified before ART initiation, although this dominance fluctuated and, in many PLHIV, declined after ART. The samples span the years 2004 to 2017, and the ART regimens used at that time may not be as effective as current regimens. No data were available on ART adherence, viral resistance or therapy changes, limiting inferences about post-ART repertoire changes. A significant increase in TRB diversity was found to be associated with ART initiation, although TRB diversity was observed to remain significantly below that of transplant donor controls even after long-term ART.

V is reduced by 8 bases and J by 4 bases, leaving a spacing of 14 bases between them. From the cysteine through the phenylalanine, the CDR3 covers 14 amino acids. The CDR3 DNA has 42 bases and is translated from base 1. Looking up the germline V gene yields CDR1 MNHEY and CDR2 SVGAGI. The immunoSEQ hsTCRB v3.0 assay was used at survey level resolution to sequence the TRB variable region. The targeted TRB sequencing depth was roughly 40,000-50,000 T-cell genomes per sample. An Illumina MiSeq with a v3 150-cycle kit was used to sequence the pooled TRB libraries. Processing in the source paper ran as follows. Repertoire analysis ran in R within a reproducible Nextflow workflow covering QC, data transformation and analysis. LymphoSeq2, an R package for exploring AIRR-Seq data, was used to implement the custom analyses. After excluding a few samples that yielded fewer than 5000 total TRB sequences, approximately 170 HIV repertoires remained for analysis. Of the approximately 190 retained HIV repertoires, over 55 were collected before and 120 to 130 after ART initiation. Repertoires were downsampled to 5000 TRB nucleotide sequences, and summary statistics were averaged over 100 downsampling iterations. TRB sequences were retained for analysis only if CDR3 regions of at least seven amino acids were present. Diversity was measured with a Shannon entropy-derived clonality score and the Gini coefficient. In repertoire networks, the top 5000 CDR3 amino acid sequences were linked whenever an edit distance of one separated two sequences. For TRB CDR3 amino acid sequences, antigen specificity groups and MHC restriction were predicted with GLIPH2. To flag known associations with CMV, EBV, HIV or tissue antigens, CDR3 amino acid sequences were compared against VDJdb and McPAS-TCR. Pre-ART, post-ART and control groups were compared with Wilcoxon signed-rank tests and Holm-Bonferroni correction. As stored in TCRdb, this immuneACCESS dataset retains in-frame rearrangements with V and J assigned. A fraction of the clones does not appear; measured against another copy, unresolved V genes explain less than half of the discrepancy, and the remainder lacks a known reason. V and J calls and clone size are copied from that table; D and trimming were computed from the DNA. Across this sample there are 25,000 to 35,000 clones, with about 96% seen only once. The ten largest make up under 3% of the sample.

Specimen: unsorted PBMCs, collected roughly 6.4 years after starting antiretroviral therapy. The V and J segments used are TRBV6-5 and TRBJ2-2, with the D gene possibly TRBD1 or TRBD2, each one fitting 5 bases. This receptor was taken from a man younger than 45 with HIV. The CDR3 protein is CASSGTRFTGELFF. The DNA sequence reads TGTGCCAGCTCCGGGACGAGATTCACCGGGGAGCTGTTTTTT.